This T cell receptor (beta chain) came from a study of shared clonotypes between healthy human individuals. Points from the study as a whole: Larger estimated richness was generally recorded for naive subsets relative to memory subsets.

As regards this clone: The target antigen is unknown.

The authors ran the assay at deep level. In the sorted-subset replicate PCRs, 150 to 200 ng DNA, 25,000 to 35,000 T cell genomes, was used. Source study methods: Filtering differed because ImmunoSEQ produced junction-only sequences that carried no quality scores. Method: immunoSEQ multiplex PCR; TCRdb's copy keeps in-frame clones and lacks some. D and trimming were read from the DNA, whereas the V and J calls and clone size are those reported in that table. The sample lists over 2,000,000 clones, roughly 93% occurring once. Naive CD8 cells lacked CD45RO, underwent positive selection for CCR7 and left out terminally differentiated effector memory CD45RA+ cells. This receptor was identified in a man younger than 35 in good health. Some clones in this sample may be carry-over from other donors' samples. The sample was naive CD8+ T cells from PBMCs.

The CDR3 sequence: CASSLARTGVWADTEAFF. The CDR3 DNA is TGTGCCAGCAGTTTAGCCCGGACAGGGGTTTGGGCAGACACTGAAGCTTTCTTT. The chain is built from TRBV28 and TRBJ1-1, with TRBD1 matching 9 bases. This CDR3 is built from 18 residues. The germline CDR1 and CDR2 sequences are MDHEN and SYDVKM. Trimming cost V 2 bases and J 3 bases; bases outside gene matches: 13.